Listed here is a single T cell receptor beta chain. Authors' data handling: Each donor had about 85,000 to nearly 500,000 clonotypes. TCRdb analysed the 5' RACE reads with MiXCR anew, one entry per CDR3 protein. The V and J calls shown here were made by TCRdb, not taken from the authors' results. Among 350,000 to 450,000 distinct CDR3 sequences listed, over 25% were seen once. This entry belongs to a study of identical twins' blood T cells. V was trimmed by 6 bases and J by 2 bases, leaving 5 bases between them. The length of the CDR3 is 11 residues. Germline CDR1 and CDR2: MGHDK and SYGVNS. What was sequenced was PBMCs. V usage is TRBV25-1 and J usage is TRBJ2-7; D ambiguous. This TCR derives from a woman aged 18 to 55 in good health. CDR3 region: CASRGPYEQYF. For the CDR3, the DNA is TGTGCCAGCAGGGGCCCCTACGAGCAGTACTTC.